This T cell receptor beta chain was sequenced in a study of blood T cells in healthy people across ages. Trimming removed 0 bases from V and 6 bases from J, with 15 bases in between. From germline, CDR1 is DFQATT and CDR2 SNEGSKA (reference sequence). This CDR3 comprises 14 residues. Study findings and constraints: Researchers judged that diversity estimates from one million T cells fell short of true values. The study found TCR beta diversity correlated strongly with naive T cell percentage.

For this clonotype: What it binds is not known.

Every participating donor contributed about 10 milliliters of peripheral blood through a draw. Isolation recovered at least 7 million PBMCs from every sample. Together with a sample-barcoded 5' primer, a J-beta primer mix was included in a second PCR lasting roughly 6 to 12 cycles. Via MiXCR, TCRdb re-called the 5' RACE reads, giving one row per CDR3 protein. The sample holds over 950,000 distinct CDR3 sequences, 45% to 60% seen once. The source of this sequence is a woman aged 60-75 years in good health. This chain uses TRBV20-1 with TRBJ2-7; the D gene is possibly TRBD2 (6 bases). Sequencing was carried out using blood. The CDR3 DNA follows: TGCAGTGCTAGAGATCTCGGTGGAGGGACCGAGCAGTACTTC. This sequence encodes CSARDLGGGTEQYF.